The T cell receptor (beta chain) under discussion was sequenced for a study of OX40 agonist ivuxolimab in advanced cancers. Study in general: An agonistic anti-OX40 (CD134) antibody, ivuxolimab, was used to treat the patients. Eligibility rules accepted prior anti-PD-1, anti-PD-L1 or anti-CTLA-4 therapy, and around 38% had some. While on treatment, patients had intravenous ivuxolimab at 0.01 to 10 mg/kg every 2 weeks.

Note on this clone: The antigen is undetermined.

Study findings and constraints: At doses 0.1 to 3.0 mg/kg, CD4+ and CD8+ clones expanded.

The CDR3 is 12 amino acids. The V gene lost 5 bases and the J gene lost 8 bases, with 12 bases spanning the gap. The germline gives CDR1 PRHDT, CDR2 FYEKMQ (reference sequence). Produced via immunoSEQ multiplex PCR; TCRdb's table is partial and in-frame only. The table has about 50,000 clones, 90% to 95% seen once. The J gene is TRBJ1-2, the V gene TRBV13; tentative D call: TRBD1 (5 bases). The receptor comes from an adult with an advanced solid tumor such as melanoma, head and neck, liver or kidney cancer. The sample in question was CD4+ or CD8+ T cells sorted from blood, obtained in a trial of the OX40 agonist ivuxolimab. The CDR3 DNA reads TGTGCCAGCAGCCGCGGGACGCGAGGCTACACCTTC. Translated, it gives CASSRGTRGYTF.